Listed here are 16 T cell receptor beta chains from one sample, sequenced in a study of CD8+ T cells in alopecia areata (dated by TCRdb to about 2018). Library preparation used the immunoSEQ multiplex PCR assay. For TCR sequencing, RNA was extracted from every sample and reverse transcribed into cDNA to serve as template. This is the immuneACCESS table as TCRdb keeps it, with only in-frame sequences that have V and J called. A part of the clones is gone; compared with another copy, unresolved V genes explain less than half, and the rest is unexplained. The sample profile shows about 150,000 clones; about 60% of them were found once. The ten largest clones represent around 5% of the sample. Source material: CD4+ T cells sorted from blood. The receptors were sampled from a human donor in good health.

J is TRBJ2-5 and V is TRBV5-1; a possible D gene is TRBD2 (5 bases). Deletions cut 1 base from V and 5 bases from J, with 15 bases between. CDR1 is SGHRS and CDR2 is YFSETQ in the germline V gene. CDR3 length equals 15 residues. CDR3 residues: CASSLILAPRETQYF. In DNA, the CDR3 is TGCGCCAGCAGCTTGATTCTAGCCCCACGGGAGACCCAGTACTTC.

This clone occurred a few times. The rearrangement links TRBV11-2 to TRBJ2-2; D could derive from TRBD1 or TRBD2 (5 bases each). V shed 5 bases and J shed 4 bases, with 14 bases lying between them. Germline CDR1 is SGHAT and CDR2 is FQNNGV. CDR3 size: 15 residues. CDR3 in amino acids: CASSPGRRSTGELFF. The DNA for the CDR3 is TGTGCCAGCAGCCCGGGACGGCGTAGCACCGGGGAGCTGTTTTTT.

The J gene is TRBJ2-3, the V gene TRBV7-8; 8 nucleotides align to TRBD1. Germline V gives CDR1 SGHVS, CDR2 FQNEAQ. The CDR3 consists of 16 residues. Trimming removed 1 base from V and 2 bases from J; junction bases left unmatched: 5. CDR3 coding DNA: TGTGCCAGCAGCTTAGAACAGGGGGTTGCCACAGATACGCAGTATTTT. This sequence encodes CASSLEQGVATDTQYF. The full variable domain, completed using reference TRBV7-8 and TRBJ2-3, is GAGVSQSPRYKVAKRGQDVALRCDPISGHVSLFWYQQALGQGPEFLTYFQNEAQLDKSGLPSDRFFAERPEGSVSTLKIQRTQQEDSAVYLCASSLEQGVATDTQYFGPGTRLTVL.

The CDR3 nucleotides read TGCAGCGTTGGGGGCTTCAAGGAGGGCCACGTGGGGGCCCAGTACTTC. It translates to CSVGGFKEGHVGAQYF. The chain couples TRBV29-1 to TRBJ2-5; weak D call: TRBD2 (6 bases). V dropped 4 bases and J dropped 9 bases, with 27 bases sitting between them. The CDR3 runs to 16 residues. The germline CDR1 and CDR2 sequences are SQVTM and ANQGSEA. Drawing the rest from reference TRBV29-1 and TRBJ2-5, the complete variable domain is SAVISQKPSRDICQRGTSLTIQCQVDSQVTMMFWYRQQPGQSLTLIATANQGSEATYESGFVIDKFPISRPNLTFSTLTVSNMSPEDSSIYLCSVGGFKEGHVGAQYFGPGTRLLVL.

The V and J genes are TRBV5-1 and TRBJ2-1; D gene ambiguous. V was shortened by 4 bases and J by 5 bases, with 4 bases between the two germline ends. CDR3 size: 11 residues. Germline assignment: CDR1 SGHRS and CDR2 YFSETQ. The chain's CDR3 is CASSGDNEQFF. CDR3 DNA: TGCGCCAGCAGCGGGGACAATGAGCAGTTCTTC.

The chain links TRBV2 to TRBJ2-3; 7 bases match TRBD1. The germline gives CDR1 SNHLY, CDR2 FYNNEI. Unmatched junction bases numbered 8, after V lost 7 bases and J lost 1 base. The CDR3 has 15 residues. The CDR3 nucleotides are TGTGCCAGCACCTCGGACAGGACCCGCACAGATACGCAGTATTTT. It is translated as CASTSDRTRTDTQYF. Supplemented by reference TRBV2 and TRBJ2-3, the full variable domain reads EPEVTQTPSHQVTQMGQEVILRCVPISNHLYFYWYRQILGQKVEFLVSFYNNEISEKSEIFDDQFSVERPDGSNFTLKIRSTKLEDSAMYFCASTSDRTRTDTQYFGPGTRLTVL.

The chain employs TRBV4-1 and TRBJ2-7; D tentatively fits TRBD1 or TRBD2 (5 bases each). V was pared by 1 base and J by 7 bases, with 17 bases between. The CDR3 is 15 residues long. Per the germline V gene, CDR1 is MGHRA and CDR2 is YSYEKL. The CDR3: CASSQADRDQGEQYF. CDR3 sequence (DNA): TGCGCCAGCAGCCAAGCGGACCGGGACCAAGGGGAGCAGTACTTC.

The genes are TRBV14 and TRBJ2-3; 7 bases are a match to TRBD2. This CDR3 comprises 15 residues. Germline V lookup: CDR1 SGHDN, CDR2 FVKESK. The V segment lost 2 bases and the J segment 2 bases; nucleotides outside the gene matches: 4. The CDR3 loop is CASSQLAALTDTQYF. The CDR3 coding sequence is TGTGCCAGCAGCCAACTAGCGGCCCTCACAGATACGCAGTATTTT.

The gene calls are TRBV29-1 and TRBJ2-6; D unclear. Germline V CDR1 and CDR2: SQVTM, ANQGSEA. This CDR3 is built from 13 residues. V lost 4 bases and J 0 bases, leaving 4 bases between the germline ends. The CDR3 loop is CSVAFSGANVLTF. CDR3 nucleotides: TGCAGCGTTGCCTTCTCTGGGGCCAACGTCCTGACTTTC.

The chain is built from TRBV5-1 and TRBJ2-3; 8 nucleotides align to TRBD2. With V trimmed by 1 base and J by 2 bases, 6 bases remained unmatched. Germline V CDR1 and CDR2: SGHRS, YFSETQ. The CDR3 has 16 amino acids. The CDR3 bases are TGCGCCAGCAGCTTGACTAGCGGCACAACCACAGATACGCAGTATTTT. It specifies CASSLTSGTTTDTQYF.

The chain's CDR3 is CASVRSSPPEKLFF. Written as DNA, the CDR3 is TGTGCCAGCGTGAGGTCTAGCCCTCCTGAAAAACTGTTTTTT. This chain uses TRBV6-5 with TRBJ1-4; D is unresolved. V gave up 8 bases and J gave up 7 bases, with 17 bases separating them. This CDR3 is 14 amino acids long. Germline-derived CDR1 and CDR2 are MNHEY and SVGAGI.

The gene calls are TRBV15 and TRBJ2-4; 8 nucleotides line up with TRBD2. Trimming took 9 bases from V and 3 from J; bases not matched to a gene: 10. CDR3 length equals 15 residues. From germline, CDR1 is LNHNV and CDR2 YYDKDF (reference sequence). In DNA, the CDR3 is TGTGCCACTTCCGGCGGGGGGCTAGGCAAAAACATTCAGTACTTC. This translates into CATSGGGLGKNIQYF.

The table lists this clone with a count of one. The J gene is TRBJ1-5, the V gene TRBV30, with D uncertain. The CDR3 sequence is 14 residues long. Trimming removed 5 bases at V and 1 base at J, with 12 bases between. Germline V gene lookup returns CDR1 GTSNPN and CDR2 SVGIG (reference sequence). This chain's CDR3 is CAWSERKSNQPQHF. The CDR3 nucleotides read TGTGCCTGGTCTGAACGGAAAAGCAATCAGCCCCAGCATTTT.

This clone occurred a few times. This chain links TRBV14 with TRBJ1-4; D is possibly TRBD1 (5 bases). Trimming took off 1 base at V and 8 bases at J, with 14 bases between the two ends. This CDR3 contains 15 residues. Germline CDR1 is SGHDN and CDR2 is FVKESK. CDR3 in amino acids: CASSQGGTGSEKLFF. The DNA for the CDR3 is TGTGCCAGCAGCCAAGGGGGCACCGGATCGGAAAAACTGTTTTTT.

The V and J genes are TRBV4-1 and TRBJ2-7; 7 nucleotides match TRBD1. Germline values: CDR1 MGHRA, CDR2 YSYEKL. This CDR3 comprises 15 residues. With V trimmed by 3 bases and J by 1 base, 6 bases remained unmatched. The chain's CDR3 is CASSQAWGQSYEQYF. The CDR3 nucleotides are TGCGCCAGCAGCCAGGCTTGGGGACAGTCCTACGAGCAGTACTTC.

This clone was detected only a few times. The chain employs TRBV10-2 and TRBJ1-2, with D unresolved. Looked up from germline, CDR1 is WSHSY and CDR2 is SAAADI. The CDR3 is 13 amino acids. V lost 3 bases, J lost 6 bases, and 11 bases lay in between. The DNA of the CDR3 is TGCGCCAGCAGTGAAGTCCTTGAGGATGGCTACACCTTC. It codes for CASSEVLEDGYTF.